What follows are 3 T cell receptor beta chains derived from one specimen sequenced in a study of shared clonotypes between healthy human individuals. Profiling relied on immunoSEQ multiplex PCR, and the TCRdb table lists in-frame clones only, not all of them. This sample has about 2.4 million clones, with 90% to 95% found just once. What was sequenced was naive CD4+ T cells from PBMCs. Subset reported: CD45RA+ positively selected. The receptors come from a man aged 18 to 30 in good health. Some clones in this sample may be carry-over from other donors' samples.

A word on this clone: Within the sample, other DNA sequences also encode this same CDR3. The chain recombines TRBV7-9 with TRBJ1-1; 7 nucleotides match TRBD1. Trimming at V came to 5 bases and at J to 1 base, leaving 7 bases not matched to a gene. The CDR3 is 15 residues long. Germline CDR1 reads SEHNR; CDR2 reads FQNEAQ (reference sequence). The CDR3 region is CASSPRQGGNTEAFF. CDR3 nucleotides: TGTGCCAGCAGCCCAAGACAGGGCGGGAACACTGAAGCTTTCTTT.

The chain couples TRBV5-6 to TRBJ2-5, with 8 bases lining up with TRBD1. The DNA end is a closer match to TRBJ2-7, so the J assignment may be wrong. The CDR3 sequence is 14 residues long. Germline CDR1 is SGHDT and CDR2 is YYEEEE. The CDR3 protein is CASSGMTGDYEQYF. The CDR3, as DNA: TGTGCCAGCAGCGGAATGACAGGGGACTACGAGCAGTACTTC.

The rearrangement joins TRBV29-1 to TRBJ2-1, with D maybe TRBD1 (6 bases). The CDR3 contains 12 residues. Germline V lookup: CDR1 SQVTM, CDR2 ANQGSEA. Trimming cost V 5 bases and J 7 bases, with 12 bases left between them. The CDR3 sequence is CSVSARGNEQFF. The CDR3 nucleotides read TGCAGCGTTTCAGCTAGGGGGAATGAGCAGTTCTTC.